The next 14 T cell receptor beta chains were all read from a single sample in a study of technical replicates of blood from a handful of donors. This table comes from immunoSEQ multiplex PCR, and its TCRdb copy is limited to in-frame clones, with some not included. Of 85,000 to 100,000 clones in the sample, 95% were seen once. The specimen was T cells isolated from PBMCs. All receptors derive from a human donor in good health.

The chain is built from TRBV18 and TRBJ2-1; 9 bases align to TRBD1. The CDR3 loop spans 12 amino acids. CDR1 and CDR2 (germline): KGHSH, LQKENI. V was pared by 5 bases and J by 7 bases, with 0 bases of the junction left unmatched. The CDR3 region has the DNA TGTGCCAGCTCAGGGACAGGGAATGAGCAGTTCTTC. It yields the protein CASSGTGNEQFF.

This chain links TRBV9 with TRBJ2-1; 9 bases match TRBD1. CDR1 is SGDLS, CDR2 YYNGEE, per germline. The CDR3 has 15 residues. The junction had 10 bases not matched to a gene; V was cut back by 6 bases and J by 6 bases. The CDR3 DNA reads TGTGCCAGCACCCCTCGGGGGACAGGGAGCAATGAGCAGTTCTTC. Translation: CASTPRGTGSNEQFF.

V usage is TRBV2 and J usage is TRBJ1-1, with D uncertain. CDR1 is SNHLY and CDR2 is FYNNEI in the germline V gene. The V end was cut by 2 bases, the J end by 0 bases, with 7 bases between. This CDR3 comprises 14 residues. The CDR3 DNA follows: TGTGCCAGCAGTGAAACGACATTGAACACTGAAGCTTTCTTT. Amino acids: CASSETTLNTEAFF.

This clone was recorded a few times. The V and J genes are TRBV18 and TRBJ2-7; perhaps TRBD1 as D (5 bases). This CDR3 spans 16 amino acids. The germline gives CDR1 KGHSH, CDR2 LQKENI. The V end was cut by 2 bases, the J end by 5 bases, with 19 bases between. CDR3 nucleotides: TGTGCCAGCTCACCATCATTACAGGTGAACCAGGACGAGCAGTACTTC. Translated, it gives CASSPSLQVNQDEQYF. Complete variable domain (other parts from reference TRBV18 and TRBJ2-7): NAGVMQNPRHLVRRRGQEARLRCSPMKGHSHVYWYRQLPEEGLKFMVYLQKENIIDESGMPKERFSAEFPKEGPSILRIQQVVRGDSAAYFCASSPSLQVNQDEQYFGPGTRLTVT.

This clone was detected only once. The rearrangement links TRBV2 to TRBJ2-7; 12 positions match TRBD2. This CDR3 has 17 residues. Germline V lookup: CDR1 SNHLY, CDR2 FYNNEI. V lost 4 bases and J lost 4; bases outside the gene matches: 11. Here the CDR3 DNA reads TGTGCCAGCAGTGGAAAATCGACTAGCGGGAGTAGGTACGAGCAGTACTTC. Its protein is CASSGKSTSGSRYEQYF.

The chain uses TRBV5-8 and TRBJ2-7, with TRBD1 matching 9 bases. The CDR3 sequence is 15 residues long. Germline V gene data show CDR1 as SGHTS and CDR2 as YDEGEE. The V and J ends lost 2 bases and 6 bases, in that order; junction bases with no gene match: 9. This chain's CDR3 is CASSFKSGTGIEQYF. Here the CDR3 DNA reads TGTGCCAGCAGCTTTAAATCCGGGACAGGGATCGAGCAGTACTTC.

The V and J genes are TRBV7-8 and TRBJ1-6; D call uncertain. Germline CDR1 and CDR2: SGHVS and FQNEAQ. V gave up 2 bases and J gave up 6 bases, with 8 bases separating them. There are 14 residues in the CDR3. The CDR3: CASSLRDTNSPLHF. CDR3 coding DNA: TGTGCCAGCAGCTTAAGAGACACTAATTCACCCCTCCACTTT.

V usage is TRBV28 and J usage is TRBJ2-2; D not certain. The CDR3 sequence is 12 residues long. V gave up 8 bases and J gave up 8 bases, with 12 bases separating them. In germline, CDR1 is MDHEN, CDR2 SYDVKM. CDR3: CASSSVLGELFF. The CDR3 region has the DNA TGTGCCAGCTCCTCGGTGCTGGGGGAGCTGTTTTTT.

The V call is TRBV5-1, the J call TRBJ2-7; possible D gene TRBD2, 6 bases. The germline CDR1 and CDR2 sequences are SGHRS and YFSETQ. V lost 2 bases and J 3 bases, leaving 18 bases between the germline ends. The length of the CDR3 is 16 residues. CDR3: CASSLQLGGSFYEQYF. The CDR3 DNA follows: TGCGCCAGCAGCTTACAGCTTGGAGGGTCGTTCTACGAGCAGTACTTC.

The CDR3 sequence: CASSPFTKTQYF. CDR3 nucleotides: TGTGCCAGCAGCCCCTTCACAAAGACCCAGTACTTC. The V call is TRBV7-6, the J call TRBJ2-5; no clear D. This CDR3 is built from 12 residues. V gave up 5 bases and J gave up 6 bases, with 10 bases separating them. CDR1 and CDR2 from the germline V gene are SGHVS and FNYEAQ.

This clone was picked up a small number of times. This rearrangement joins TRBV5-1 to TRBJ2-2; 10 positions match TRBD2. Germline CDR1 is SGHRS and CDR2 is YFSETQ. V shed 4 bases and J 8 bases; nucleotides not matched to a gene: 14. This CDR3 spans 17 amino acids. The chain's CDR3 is CASSPLLLAGAGGELFF. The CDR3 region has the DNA TGCGCCAGCAGCCCCCTCTTGCTAGCGGGGGCCGGGGGGGAGCTGTTTTTT.

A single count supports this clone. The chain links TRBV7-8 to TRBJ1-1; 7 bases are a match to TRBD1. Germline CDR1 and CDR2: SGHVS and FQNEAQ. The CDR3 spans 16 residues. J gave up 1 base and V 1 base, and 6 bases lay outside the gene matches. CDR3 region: CASSLVRGPTNTEAFF. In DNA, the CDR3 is TGTGCCAGCAGCTTAGTTAGGGGGCCAACGAACACTGAAGCTTTCTTT. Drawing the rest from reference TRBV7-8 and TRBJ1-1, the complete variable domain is GAGVSQSPRYKVAKRGQDVALRCDPISGHVSLFWYQQALGQGPEFLTYFQNEAQLDKSGLPSDRFFAERPEGSVSTLKIQRTQQEDSAVYLCASSLVRGPTNTEAFFGQGTRLTVV.

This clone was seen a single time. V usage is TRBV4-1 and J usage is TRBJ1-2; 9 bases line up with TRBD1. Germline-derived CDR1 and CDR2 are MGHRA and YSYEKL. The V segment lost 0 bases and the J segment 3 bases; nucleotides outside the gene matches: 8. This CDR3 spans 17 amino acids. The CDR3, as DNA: TGCGCCAGCAGCCAAGAGATTACAGGGGGCTTATACTATGGCTACACCTTC. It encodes CASSQEITGGLYYGYTF.

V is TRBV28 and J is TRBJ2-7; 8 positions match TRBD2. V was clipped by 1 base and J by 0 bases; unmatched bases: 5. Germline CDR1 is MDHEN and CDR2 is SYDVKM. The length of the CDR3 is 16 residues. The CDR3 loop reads CASSLLGSGASYEQYF. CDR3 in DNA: TGTGCCAGCAGTTTATTGGGTAGCGGGGCCTCCTACGAGCAGTACTTC.